This T cell receptor (beta chain) was sequenced for a study of Ad26.COV2.S vaccination and SARS-CoV-2 variants. The treatment denotes: roughly 18 received Ad26.COV2.S at low or high dose, single or two shots; 5 received placebo; per-sample allocation not given. At day 63 after the first vaccine or placebo injection, samples were drawn. Profiling relied on immunoSEQ multiplex PCR, and the TCRdb table lists in-frame clones only, not all of them. The sample includes about 410,000 clones, about 88% seen only once; the top ten take 3% to 4.5%. The CDR3 length is 15 residues. Germline CDR1 reads SNHLY; CDR2 reads FYNNEI. V lost 6 bases and J 6 bases, leaving 17 bases between the germline ends.

The chain carries TRBV2 and TRBJ1-4, with D perhaps matching TRBD1 (6 bases). This specimen consisted of peripheral blood, obtained in a trial of Ad26.COV2.S vaccine versus placebo. This TCR was recovered from a person between 18 and 65 years old who received the Ad26.COV2.S COVID-19 vaccine or a placebo. CDR3 DNA: TGTGCCAGCAGAGTGGACAGCGGAGGATATGAAAAACTGTTTTTT. Its protein is CASRVDSGGYEKLFF.